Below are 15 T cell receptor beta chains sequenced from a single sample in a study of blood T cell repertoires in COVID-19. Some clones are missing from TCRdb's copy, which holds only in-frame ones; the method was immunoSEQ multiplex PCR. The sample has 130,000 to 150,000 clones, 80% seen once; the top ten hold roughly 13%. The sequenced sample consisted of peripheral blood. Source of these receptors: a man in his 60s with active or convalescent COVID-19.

CDR3 sequence reads: CASSQDLGQGIRYTF. The CDR3 coding sequence is TGTGCCAGCAGCCAAGATTTAGGACAGGGGATACGCTACACCTTC. The chain recombines TRBV4-2 with TRBJ1-2, with TRBD1 identical over 9 bases. The CDR3 length is 15 residues. V shed 0 bases and J 9 bases; nucleotides not matched to a gene: 8. Germline V gene data show CDR1 as LGHNA and CDR2 as YNFKEQ.

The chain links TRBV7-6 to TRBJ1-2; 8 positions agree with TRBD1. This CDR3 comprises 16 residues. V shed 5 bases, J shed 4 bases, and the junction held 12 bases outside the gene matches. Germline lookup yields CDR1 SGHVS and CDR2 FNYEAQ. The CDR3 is CASSLTALTGVYGYTF. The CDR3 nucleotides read TGTGCCAGCAGCCTGACTGCATTGACAGGGGTCTATGGCTACACCTTC.

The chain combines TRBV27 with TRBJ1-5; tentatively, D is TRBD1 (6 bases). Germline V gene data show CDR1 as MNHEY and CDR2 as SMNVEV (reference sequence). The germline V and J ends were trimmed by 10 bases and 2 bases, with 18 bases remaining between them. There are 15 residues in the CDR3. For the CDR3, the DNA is TGTGCCAACACCTGGGGGCCGCGGGGCAATCAGCCCCAGCATTTT. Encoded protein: CANTWGPRGNQPQHF.

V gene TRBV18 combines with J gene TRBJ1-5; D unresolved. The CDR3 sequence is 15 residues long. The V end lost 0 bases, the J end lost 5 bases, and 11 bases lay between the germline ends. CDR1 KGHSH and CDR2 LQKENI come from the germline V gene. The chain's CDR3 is CASSPPSEGYQPQHF. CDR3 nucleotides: TGTGCCAGCTCACCACCGTCGGAGGGCTATCAGCCCCAGCATTTT.

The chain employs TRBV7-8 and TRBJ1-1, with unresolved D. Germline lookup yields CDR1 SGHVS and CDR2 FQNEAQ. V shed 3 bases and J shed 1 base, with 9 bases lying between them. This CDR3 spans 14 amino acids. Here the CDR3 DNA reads TGTGCCAGCAGCTTCGGGGTCTCGAACACTGAAGCTTTCTTT. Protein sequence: CASSFGVSNTEAFF.

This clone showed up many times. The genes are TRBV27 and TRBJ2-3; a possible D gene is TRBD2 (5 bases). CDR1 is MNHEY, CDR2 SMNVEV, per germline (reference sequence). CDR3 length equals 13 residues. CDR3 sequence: CATTQRNTDTQYF. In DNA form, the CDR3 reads TGTGCAACCACCCAGCGGAATACAGATACGCAGTATTTT.

In DNA, the CDR3 is TGTGCCACCAGCAGAGCTACCCTTACTGGCCGCAGCGATCGGCCCCAGCATTTT. As protein: CATSRATLTGRSDRPQHF. V is TRBV15 and J is TRBJ1-5; D is uncertain. Trimming removed 1 base from V and 9 bases from J, with 25 bases in between. Germline V CDR1 and CDR2: LNHNV, YYDKDF (reference sequence). There are 18 residues in the CDR3.

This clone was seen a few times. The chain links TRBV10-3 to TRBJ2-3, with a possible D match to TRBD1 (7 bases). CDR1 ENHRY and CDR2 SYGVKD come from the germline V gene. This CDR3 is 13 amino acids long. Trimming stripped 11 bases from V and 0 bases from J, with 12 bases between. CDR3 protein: CAVQGTSTDTQYF. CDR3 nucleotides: TGTGCCGTACAGGGGACTAGCACAGATACGCAGTATTTT.

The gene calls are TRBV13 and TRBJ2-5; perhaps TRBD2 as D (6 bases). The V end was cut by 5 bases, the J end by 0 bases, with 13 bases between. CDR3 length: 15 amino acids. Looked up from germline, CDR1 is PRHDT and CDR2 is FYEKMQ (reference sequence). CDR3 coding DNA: TGTGCCAGCAGCCCCGGCGTAGCGGACCAAGAGACCCAGTACTTC. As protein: CASSPGVADQETQYF. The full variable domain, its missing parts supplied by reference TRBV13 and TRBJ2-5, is AAGVIQSPRHLIKEKRETATLKCYPIPRHDTVYWYQQGPGQDPQFLISFYEKMQSDKGSIPDRFSAQQFSDYHSELNMSSLELGDSALYFCASSPGVADQETQYFGPGTRLLVL.

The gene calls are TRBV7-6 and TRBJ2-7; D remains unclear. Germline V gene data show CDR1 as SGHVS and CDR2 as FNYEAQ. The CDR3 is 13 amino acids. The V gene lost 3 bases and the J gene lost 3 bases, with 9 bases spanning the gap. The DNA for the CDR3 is TGTGCCAGCAGCTTGGGCCTTGGCTACGAGCAGTACTTC. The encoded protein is CASSLGLGYEQYF.

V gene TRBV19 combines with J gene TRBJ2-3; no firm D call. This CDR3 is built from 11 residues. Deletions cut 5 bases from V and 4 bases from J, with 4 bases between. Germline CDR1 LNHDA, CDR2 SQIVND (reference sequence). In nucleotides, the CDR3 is TGTGCCAGTAGTCGGGCAGATACGCAGTATTTT. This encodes CASSRADTQYF.

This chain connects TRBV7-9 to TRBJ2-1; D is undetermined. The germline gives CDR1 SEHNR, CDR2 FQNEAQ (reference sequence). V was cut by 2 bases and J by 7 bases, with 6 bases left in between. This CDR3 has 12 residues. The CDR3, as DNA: TGTGCCAGCAGCTTACAAGAGAATGAGCAGTTCTTC. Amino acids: CASSLQENEQFF.

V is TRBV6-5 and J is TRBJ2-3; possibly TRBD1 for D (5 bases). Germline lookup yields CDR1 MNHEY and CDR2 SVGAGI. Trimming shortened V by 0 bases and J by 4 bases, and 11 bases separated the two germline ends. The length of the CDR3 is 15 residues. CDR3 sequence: CASSYSRGPPDTQYF. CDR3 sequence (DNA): TGTGCCAGCAGTTACTCAAGGGGCCCCCCAGATACGCAGTATTTT.

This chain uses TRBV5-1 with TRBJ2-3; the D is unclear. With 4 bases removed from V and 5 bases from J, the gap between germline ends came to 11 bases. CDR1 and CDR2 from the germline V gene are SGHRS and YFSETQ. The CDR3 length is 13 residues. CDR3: CASSLDSLDTQYF. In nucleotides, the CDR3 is TGCGCCAGCAGCCTGGATTCGTTAGATACGCAGTATTTT.

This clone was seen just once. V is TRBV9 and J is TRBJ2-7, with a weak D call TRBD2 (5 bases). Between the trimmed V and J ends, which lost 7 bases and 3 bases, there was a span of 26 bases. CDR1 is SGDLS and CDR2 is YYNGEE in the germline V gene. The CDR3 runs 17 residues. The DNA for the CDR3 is TGTGCCAGCCGAGGCCGGATGGACTTTTCAAGGTTCTACGAGCAGTACTTC. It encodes CASRGRMDFSRFYEQYF.